One sample yielded the 14 T cell receptor beta chains listed below, sequenced in a study of T cell responses to AZD1222 COVID-19 vaccine. TCRdb's copy holds only in-frame clones and misses some; the assay was immunoSEQ multiplex PCR. This sample has 160,000 or so clones, with around 89% found just once. The material sequenced was peripheral blood, taken 28 days after the second AZD1222 dose. The receptors shown here come from an adult who received the AZD1222 COVID-19 vaccine.

The chain recombines TRBV14 with TRBJ1-2; possible D gene TRBD1, 5 bases. Germline CDR1 is SGHDN and CDR2 is FVKESK. With 4 bases removed from V and 6 bases from J, the gap between germline ends came to 18 bases. CDR3 length: 15 residues. DNA of the CDR3: TGTGCCAGCAGCCCCCGTGCGACAGCGTGGAATGGCTACACCTTC. Its protein product is CASSPRATAWNGYTF.

This chain connects TRBV9 to TRBJ2-5; D unresolved. The V gene lost 0 bases and the J gene lost 9 bases, with 18 bases spanning the gap. CDR1 and CDR2 from the germline V gene are SGDLS and YYNGEE. The CDR3 is 15 residues long. CDR3 coding DNA: TGTGCCAGCAGCGTAGCTGGCGAACTCCATTCGGCCCAGTACTTC. This encodes CASSVAGELHSAQYF.

The V call is TRBV19, the J call TRBJ1-4; 8 bases line up with TRBD1. J was trimmed by 5 bases and V by 5 bases; bases with no gene match: 7. The CDR3 sequence is 15 residues long. Germline CDR1 reads LNHDA; CDR2 reads SQIVND (reference sequence). The CDR3 coding sequence is TGTGCCAGTAGTCCAGGGACAGGCCTCAATGAAAAACTGTTTTTT. Translation: CASSPGTGLNEKLFF.

The chain links TRBV12-3 or TRBV12-4 to TRBJ1-2; possible D gene TRBD1, 5 bases. V was cut by 5 bases and J by 7 bases, with 14 bases left in between. The CDR3 covers 13 residues. The CDR3 DNA follows: TGTGCCAGCAGTCCACGGGGCCACGGTGGCTACACCTTC. It encodes CASSPRGHGGYTF.

This rearrangement joins TRBV9 to TRBJ1-1; a possible D gene is TRBD1 (5 bases). CDR1 and CDR2 (germline): SGDLS, YYNGEE. V was clipped by 2 bases and J by 5 bases, with 7 bases between them. The CDR3 extends over 12 amino acids. The CDR3, as DNA: TGTGCCAGCAGCGTTTGGGGGACTGAAGCTTTCTTT. Translation: CASSVWGTEAFF.

This clone was found a few times. This chain links TRBV10-3 with TRBJ2-7; D is possibly TRBD2 (6 bases). Germline assignment: CDR1 ENHRY and CDR2 SYGVKD. Trimming took 0 bases from V and 6 from J, leaving 21 bases between them. The CDR3 loop spans 17 amino acids. CDR3 nucleotides: TGTGCCATCAGTGAGTCTGTAATAGTACGGGAGACGGGCGAGCAGTACTTC. It specifies CAISESVIVRETGEQYF.

The chain links TRBV2 to TRBJ2-7; unclear D gene. Trimming cost V 8 bases and J 1 base, with 15 bases left between them. Germline CDR1 is SNHLY and CDR2 is FYNNEI. The CDR3 is made up of 14 amino acids. DNA for the CDR3: TGTGCCAGCCGAGTCGGTAGTTCTTCCTACGAGCAGTACTTC. Residues: CASRVGSSSYEQYF.

The genes are TRBV6-6 and TRBJ2-3; TRBD2 matches at 10 bases. CDR1 and CDR2 from the germline V gene are MNHNY and SVGAGI (reference sequence). V lost 6 bases to trimming and J lost 1 base; unmatched junction nucleotides: 4. This CDR3 region has 15 residues. CDR3 amino acids: CASSNLAGGTDTQYF. CDR3 coding DNA: TGTGCCAGCAGCAACCTAGCGGGGGGCACAGATACGCAGTATTTT.

The chain carries TRBV19 and TRBJ1-5, with a possible D match to TRBD1 (6 bases). The germline CDR1 and CDR2 sequences are LNHDA and SQIVND (reference sequence). V lost 11 bases, J lost 4 bases, and 15 bases lay in between. The CDR3 runs to 13 residues. In nucleotides, the CDR3 is TGTGCCGTGCGGGACACTCTAAATCAGCCCCAGCATTTT. Translated: CAVRDTLNQPQHF.

The chain links TRBV6-2 or TRBV6-3 to TRBJ1-2; the D gene is possibly TRBD1 (6 bases). Trimming removed 6 bases from V and 2 bases from J, with 19 bases in between. This CDR3 region has 16 residues. Per germline, CDR1 MNHEY and CDR2 SVGEGT. The CDR3 loop reads CASRPLGTSRNYGYTF. In DNA, the CDR3 is TGTGCCAGCAGACCTCTTGGGACATCCCGAAACTATGGCTACACCTTC.

V gene TRBV18 combines with J gene TRBJ2-2; D unresolved. The CDR3 has 12 residues. V was shortened by 3 bases and J by 5 bases, with 4 bases between the two germline ends. The germline CDR1 and CDR2 sequences are KGHSH and LQKENI. The CDR3 loop reads CASSPITGELFF. CDR3 bases: TGTGCCAGCTCACCTATTACCGGGGAGCTGTTTTTT.

This chain connects TRBV2 to TRBJ1-2, with D possibly TRBD1 on 5 matching bases. Per germline, CDR1 SNHLY and CDR2 FYNNEI. The CDR3 spans 13 residues. The V end was cut by 7 bases, the J end by 7 bases, with 16 bases between. DNA for the CDR3: TGTGCCAGCATCGTTTATGGGACTGGTGGCTACACCTTC. Translating it yields CASIVYGTGGYTF.

This chain links TRBV12-3 or TRBV12-4 with TRBJ1-5; no clear D gene. The ends were cut back, 2 bases at V and 5 bases at J, with 1 base in the middle. The CDR3 is made up of 11 amino acids. The CDR3 sequence is CASSLYQPQHF. CDR3 coding DNA: TGTGCCAGCAGTTTATATCAGCCCCAGCATTTT.

The CDR3, as DNA: TGTGCCAGCAGTTACTCCGCTGGGCAGTTCTTC. As protein: CASSYSAGQFF. This chain connects TRBV6-2 or TRBV6-3 to TRBJ2-1; D unresolved. V lost 0 bases, J lost 12 bases, and 6 bases lay in between. CDR1 and CDR2 from the germline V gene are MNHEY and SVGEGT. This CDR3 has 11 amino acids.